This TCR beta chain was captured in a study of CXCR3-negative and CXCR3-positive naive CD8 T cells. Broader study findings: Cryopreserved PBMCs had partly decreased CXCR3 expression; fresh PBMCs were used in most assays. TRB CDR3s were more hydrophobic in CXCR3-positive than in CXCR3-negative naive cells. Naive CXCR3-negative cells resembled naive CXCR3-positive cells in TRBV-TRBJ usage; memory cells differed.

Of note for this clonotype: Its antigen is currently unknown.

Naivety in CD8+ T cells corresponded to a CD45RO-CCR7+CD27+CD95- phenotype. The CDR3 extends over 13 amino acids. Germline CDR1 and CDR2: SQVTM and ANQGSEA. The study made its TRB cDNA libraries by 5' RACE, adding UMI labels. After re-calling the 5' RACE reads, TCRdb lists one entry per CDR3 protein, DNA absent. This listing includes around 140,000 distinct CDR3 sequences. The chain combines TRBV29-1 with TRBJ2-1. Sequencing was done on a sample of naive CXCR3+ CD8+ T cells from blood. Subset of the sample: CD45RO-CCR7+CD27+CD95- naive CD8+ T cells expressing CXCR3 (TNR3+). This clonotype was sampled from a human donor in good health. Some clones in this sample may be carry-over from other donors' samples. CDR3 sequence: CSVVPFNDNEQFF.